This TCR beta chain derives from a study of early T cells in non-severe SARS-CoV-2 infection. Whole-study context: Sequenced material consisted of bulk RNA (from unsorted whole blood), and chains were unpaired. Study observations and caveats: Comparison of clonotypes with VDJdb favored anti-spike CD8 responses while missing private and CD4 specificities.

The CDR3 is made up of 11 amino acids. Germline V gene data show CDR1 as LGHDT and CDR2 as YNNKEL (reference sequence). The V end lost 3 bases, the J end lost 7 bases, and 7 bases lay between the germline ends. Individually, cDNA molecules had unique molecular identifiers attached to them. Using its own MiXCR run on the 5' RACE reads, TCRdb lists one record per CDR3 protein. The sample lists about 84,000 distinct CDR3 sequences; 12% were seen once. This clonotype was recorded many times. The target antigen is unknown. The sample was whole blood. The origin of this receptor is an adult who was a healthcare worker with PCR-confirmed SARS-CoV-2 infection or an uninfected control (not recorded which). The chain joins TRBV3-1 to TRBJ2-7; no definite D call. In DNA form, the CDR3 reads TGTGCCAGCAGCCAGACATGGGAGCAGTACTTC. Protein product: CASSQTWEQYF.